Below, 9 T cell receptor beta chains from the same sample are listed, as sequenced in a study of OX40 agonist ivuxolimab in advanced cancers. TCRdb's copy holds only in-frame clones and misses some; the assay was immunoSEQ multiplex PCR. The sample holds 99,000 or so clones, about 92% seen once. The sequences come from CD4+ or CD8+ T cells sorted from blood, collected in a trial of the OX40 agonist ivuxolimab. These receptors were collected from an adult with an advanced solid tumor such as melanoma, head and neck, liver or kidney cancer.

The gene calls are TRBV4-3 and TRBJ2-1, with 8 bases lining up with TRBD2. This CDR3 is 15 amino acids long. Germline V gene data show CDR1 as LGHNA and CDR2 as YSLEER. The V segment lost 4 bases and the J segment 10 bases; nucleotides outside the gene matches: 12. CDR3 protein: CASSRPPSGSGEQFF. The CDR3 DNA sequence: TGCGCCAGCAGCCGGCCACCGAGCGGGAGTGGCGAGCAGTTCTTC.

The rearrangement joins TRBV2 to TRBJ2-1; no clear D. The germline gives CDR1 SNHLY, CDR2 FYNNEI. The CDR3 totals 12 residues. With 2 bases removed from V and 8 bases from J, the gap between germline ends came to 7 bases. The CDR3 DNA reads as TGTGCCAGCAGTGAATGGCGGCATGAGCAGTTCTTC. Translation gives CASSEWRHEQFF.

The V call is TRBV6-5, the J call TRBJ1-2; D may be TRBD1 (5 bases). V lost 5 bases to trimming and J lost 7 bases, with 14 bases between them. This CDR3 has 13 amino acids. Germline CDR1 is MNHEY and CDR2 is SVGAGI. In DNA form, the CDR3 reads TGTGCCAGCAGTGACAGACTCTATACTGGCTACACCTTC. Protein product: CASSDRLYTGYTF.

The chain joins TRBV7-2 to TRBJ2-5; D not resolved. The CDR3 contains 13 residues. The V end lost 3 bases, the J end lost 0 bases, and 5 bases lay between the germline ends. Germline CDR1 is SGHTA and CDR2 is FQGNSA. DNA for the CDR3: TGTGCCAGCAGCTTTGAGTACCAAGAGACCCAGTACTTC. Amino acids: CASSFEYQETQYF.

This chain connects TRBV4-2 to TRBJ1-2, with D uncertain. Trimming removed 0 bases at V and 5 bases at J, with 10 bases between. The CDR3 is made up of 14 amino acids. The germline CDR1 and CDR2 sequences are LGHNA and YNFKEQ. The CDR3 protein is CASSQDLGLYGYTF. The DNA for the CDR3 is TGTGCCAGCAGCCAAGATCTAGGATTGTATGGCTACACCTTC.

This clone has only one observation. The chain combines TRBV19 with TRBJ1-6; 10 bases are shared with TRBD1. The CDR3 runs 15 residues. CDR1 LNHDA and CDR2 SQIVND come from the germline V gene (reference sequence). V shed 4 bases, J shed 8 bases, and the junction held 5 bases outside the gene matches. The CDR3, as DNA: TGTGCCAGTAGTACAGGGGGACAGGGGTATTCACCCCTCCACTTT. The encoded protein is CASSTGGQGYSPLHF. Full variable domain (remainder filled in from reference TRBV19 and TRBJ1-6): DGGITQSPKYLFRKEGQNVTLSCEQNLNHDAMYWYRQDPGQGLRLIYYSQIVNDFQKGDIAEGYSVSREKKESFPLTVTSAQKNPTAFYLCASSTGGQGYSPLHFGNGTRLTVT.

This sequence joins TRBV15 and TRBJ1-2; D unresolved. The CDR3 loop spans 14 amino acids. Trimming shortened V by 0 bases and J by 0 bases, and 5 bases separated the two germline ends. CDR1 LNHNV and CDR2 YYDKDF come from the germline V gene (reference sequence). DNA of the CDR3: TGTGCCACCAGCAGAGACGGTACTAACTATGGCTACACCTTC. Protein: CATSRDGTNYGYTF.

The V call is TRBV6-6, the J call TRBJ2-3; D is perhaps TRBD2 (5 bases). The ends were cut back, 0 bases at V and 0 bases at J, with 7 bases in the middle. The CDR3 loop spans 15 amino acids. CDR1 and CDR2 from the germline V gene are MNHNY and SVGAGI (reference sequence). In nucleotides, the CDR3 is TGTGCCAGCAGTTACTCTAGCGCCAGCACAGATACGCAGTATTTT. It is translated as CASSYSSASTDTQYF.

This clone has a single count. The chain recombines TRBV5-6 with TRBJ2-7; the D gene is possibly TRBD1 (5 bases). Germline V CDR1 and CDR2: SGHDT, YYEEEE. The CDR3 has 12 residues. The germline V and J ends were trimmed by 3 bases and 4 bases, with 8 bases remaining between them. This CDR3 reads CASSSPGYEQYF. CDR3 bases: TGTGCCAGCAGCTCCCCAGGGTACGAGCAGTACTTC.